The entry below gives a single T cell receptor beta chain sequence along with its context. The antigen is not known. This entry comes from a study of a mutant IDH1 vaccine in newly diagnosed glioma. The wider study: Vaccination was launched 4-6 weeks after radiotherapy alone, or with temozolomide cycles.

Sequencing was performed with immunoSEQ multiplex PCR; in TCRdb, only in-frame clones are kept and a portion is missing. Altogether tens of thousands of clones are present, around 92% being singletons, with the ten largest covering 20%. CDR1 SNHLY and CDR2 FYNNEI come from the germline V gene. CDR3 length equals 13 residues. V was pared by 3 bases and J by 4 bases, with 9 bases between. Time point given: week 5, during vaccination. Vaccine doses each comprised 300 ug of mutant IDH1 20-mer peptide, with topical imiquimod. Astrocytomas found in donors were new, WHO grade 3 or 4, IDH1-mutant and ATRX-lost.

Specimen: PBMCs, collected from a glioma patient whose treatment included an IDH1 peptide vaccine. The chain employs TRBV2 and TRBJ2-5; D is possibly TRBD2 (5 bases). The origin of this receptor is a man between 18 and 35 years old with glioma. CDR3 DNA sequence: TGTGCCAGCAGTGAGCGGGTTCGAGAGACCCAGTACTTC. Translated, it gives CASSERVRETQYF.